Listed below are T cell receptor beta chains from one sample, sequenced in a study of radiotherapy plus CTLA-4 blockade in lung cancer. Profiling relied on immunoSEQ multiplex PCR, and the TCRdb table lists in-frame clones only, not all of them. The sample has over 60,000 clones; 85% to 90% are singletons. The sequencing here drew on peripheral blood, taken from a patient treated with radiotherapy plus ipilimumab. The receptors were sampled from a human donor with non-small cell lung cancer who had stable disease on radiotherapy plus ipilimumab. The CDR3 runs from the conserved cysteine through the conserved F or W. Each record gives: J gene, V gene, D gene, clone size, CDR3 protein, CDR3 DNA. The D gene is left open where the match is weak. Rows may omit the clone size; those that give it use once, few, many or a size class.

j_call: TRBJ1-1; v_call: TRBV5-1; d_call: TRBD1; clone_size: .; cdr3_aa: CASSWGQGAEAFF; cdr3_nt: TGCGCCAGCAGCTGGGGACAGGGGGCTGAAGCTTTCTTT
j_call: TRBJ2-2; v_call: TRBV27; d_call: .; clone_size: .; cdr3_aa: CASSPRNTGELFF; cdr3_nt: TGTGCCAGCAGCCCGAGGAACACCGGGGAGCTGTTTTTT
j_call: TRBJ1-1; v_call: TRBV30; d_call: .; clone_size: .; cdr3_aa: CAWRAPTGRSLEAFF; cdr3_nt: TGTGCCTGGAGAGCCCCTACAGGGAGGTCACTGGAAGCTTTCTTT
j_call: TRBJ2-1; v_call: TRBV5-1; d_call: .; clone_size: .; cdr3_aa: CASSLVLVKNEQFF; cdr3_nt: TGCGCCAGCAGCTTGGTCCTAGTTAAAAATGAGCAGTTCTTC
j_call: TRBJ1-4; v_call: TRBV7-2; d_call: .; clone_size: .; cdr3_aa: CASSLGQKLFF; cdr3_nt: TGTGCCAGCAGCTTAGGGCAAAAACTGTTTTTT
j_call: TRBJ2-5; v_call: TRBV28; d_call: TRBD2; clone_size: .; cdr3_aa: CAIRRGGLGETQYF; cdr3_nt: TGTGCCATCCGCCGGGGGGGCCTGGGAGAGACCCAGTACTTC
j_call: TRBJ1-5; v_call: TRBV9; d_call: TRBD1; clone_size: .; cdr3_aa: CASSVGQGVNQPQHF; cdr3_nt: TGTGCCAGCAGCGTGGGACAGGGTGTGAATCAGCCCCAGCATTTT
j_call: TRBJ2-1; v_call: TRBV5-1; d_call: .; clone_size: .; cdr3_aa: CASSLAGGSSYNEQFF; cdr3_nt: TGCGCCAGCAGCTTGGCCGGGGGCAGCTCCTACAATGAGCAGTTCTTC
j_call: TRBJ2-7; v_call: TRBV5-6; d_call: .; clone_size: .; cdr3_aa: CASRYGVTAYEQYF; cdr3_nt: TGTGCCAGCAGATATGGGGTGACGGCCTACGAGCAGTACTTC
j_call: TRBJ2-1; v_call: TRBV27; d_call: .; clone_size: once; cdr3_aa: CASSLVNRAREQFF; cdr3_nt: TGTGCCAGCAGTTTAGTTAACAGGGCTAGAGAGCAGTTCTTC
j_call: TRBJ2-3; v_call: TRBV10-3; d_call: TRBD2; clone_size: .; cdr3_aa: CAISDKGLAGTDTQYF; cdr3_nt: TGTGCCATCAGTGACAAAGGACTAGCGGGCACAGATACGCAGTATTTT
j_call: TRBJ2-3; v_call: TRBV6-1; d_call: .; clone_size: once; cdr3_aa: CASSEQGPTDTQYF; cdr3_nt: TGTGCCAGCAGTGAACAGGGGCCCACAGATACGCAGTATTTT
j_call: TRBJ2-2; v_call: TRBV5-3; d_call: .; clone_size: .; cdr3_aa: CARSLAATNTGELFF; cdr3_nt: TGTGCCAGAAGCTTGGCCGCGACAAACACCGGGGAGCTGTTTTTT
j_call: TRBJ1-4; v_call: TRBV30; d_call: .; clone_size: .; cdr3_aa: CAWSTSAGYEKLFF; cdr3_nt: TGTGCCTGGAGTACCAGTGCCGGGTATGAAAAACTGTTTTTT
j_call: TRBJ1-6; v_call: TRBV19; d_call: .; clone_size: .; cdr3_aa: CASSLQGNSPLHF; cdr3_nt: TGTGCCAGTAGTTTGCAGGGTAATTCACCCCTCCACTTT
j_call: TRBJ2-2; v_call: TRBV2; d_call: .; clone_size: few; cdr3_aa: CASSEAAGNTGELFF; cdr3_nt: TGTGCCAGCAGTGAAGCGGCGGGGAACACCGGGGAGCTGTTTTTT
j_call: TRBJ1-2; v_call: TRBV28; d_call: TRBD1; clone_size: .; cdr3_aa: CASTFLPGQSNYGYTF; cdr3_nt: TGTGCCAGCACCTTCCTTCCGGGACAGTCTAACTATGGCTACACCTTC
j_call: TRBJ1-2; v_call: TRBV30; d_call: TRBD1; clone_size: once; cdr3_aa: CAWGQGNYGYTF; cdr3_nt: TGTGCCTGGGGACAGGGGAACTATGGCTACACCTTC
j_call: TRBJ1-5; v_call: TRBV19; d_call: TRBD1; clone_size: .; cdr3_aa: CASRGTGWGTNQPQHF; cdr3_nt: TGTGCCAGTAGGGGGACAGGGTGGGGAACCAATCAGCCCCAGCATTTT
j_call: TRBJ2-7; v_call: TRBV18; d_call: .; clone_size: .; cdr3_aa: CASSPEYLSYEQYF; cdr3_nt: TGTGCCAGCTCACCTGAGTACCTATCCTACGAGCAGTACTTC
j_call: TRBJ2-5; v_call: TRBV7-3; d_call: TRBD1; clone_size: .; cdr3_aa: CASSLKGQGAGETQYF; cdr3_nt: TGTGCCAGCAGCTTAAAAGGCCAGGGGGCCGGCGAGACCCAGTACTTC
j_call: TRBJ2-7; v_call: TRBV28; d_call: TRBD1; clone_size: .; cdr3_aa: CASSFPQDRGYEQYF; cdr3_nt: TGTGCCAGCAGTTTTCCTCAGGACAGGGGCTACGAGCAGTACTTC
j_call: TRBJ2-7; v_call: TRBV4-2; d_call: .; clone_size: .; cdr3_aa: CASSQDWGPEQYF; cdr3_nt: TGTGCCAGCAGCCAAGATTGGGGCCCCGAGCAGTACTTC
j_call: TRBJ2-7; v_call: TRBV5-4; d_call: .; clone_size: few; cdr3_aa: CASSDTRSSYEQYF; cdr3_nt: TGTGCCAGCAGTGACACCAGGAGCTCCTACGAGCAGTACTTC
j_call: TRBJ1-1; v_call: TRBV10-1; d_call: .; clone_size: .; cdr3_aa: CASSDPTRSTEAFF; cdr3_nt: TGCGCCAGCAGTGACCCGACACGGTCGACTGAAGCTTTCTTT
j_call: TRBJ2-6; v_call: TRBV5-6; d_call: .; clone_size: .; cdr3_aa: CASSGSGAGANVLTF; cdr3_nt: TGTGCCAGCAGCGGGTCGGGGGCTGGGGCCAACGTCCTGACTTTC
j_call: TRBJ1-3; v_call: TRBV18; d_call: .; clone_size: .; cdr3_aa: CASYSRDPGNTIYF; cdr3_nt: TGTGCCAGTTACAGCAGGGACCCTGGAAACACCATATATTTT
j_call: TRBJ2-7; v_call: TRBV9; d_call: TRBD1; clone_size: .; cdr3_aa: CASSATGDIYEQYF; cdr3_nt: TGTGCCAGCAGCGCCACAGGGGATATATACGAGCAGTACTTC
j_call: TRBJ2-2; v_call: TRBV29-1; d_call: TRBD1; clone_size: .; cdr3_aa: CSALRQGPGELFF; cdr3_nt: TGCAGCGCCCTGAGACAGGGCCCCGGGGAGCTGTTTTTT
j_call: TRBJ1-1; v_call: TRBV7-3; d_call: .; clone_size: .; cdr3_aa: CASSSGQSNTEAFF; cdr3_nt: TGTGCCAGCAGCTCCGGACAGTCAAACACTGAAGCTTTCTTT
j_call: TRBJ1-2; v_call: TRBV5-5; d_call: TRBD1; clone_size: .; cdr3_aa: CASSQSTGLLTF; cdr3_nt: TGTGCCAGCAGCCAATCGACAGGGCTTCTCACCTTC
j_call: TRBJ1-5; v_call: TRBV5-1; d_call: .; clone_size: .; cdr3_aa: CASSLGGGNQPQHF; cdr3_nt: TGCGCCAGCAGCTTGGGGGGAGGCAATCAGCCCCAGCATTTT
j_call: TRBJ2-6; v_call: TRBV6-1; d_call: .; clone_size: .; cdr3_aa: CASSATTTGTGANVLTF; cdr3_nt: TGTGCCAGCAGTGCCACCACCACAGGGACCGGGGCCAACGTCCTGACTTTC
j_call: TRBJ1-1; v_call: TRBV6-5; d_call: .; clone_size: .; cdr3_aa: CASRRSRGRNTEAFF; cdr3_nt: TGTGCCAGCAGGCGATCCCGGGGCCGAAACACTGAAGCTTTCTTT
j_call: TRBJ2-7; v_call: TRBV6-1; d_call: .; clone_size: .; cdr3_aa: CASSENWPSSSYEQYF; cdr3_nt: TGTGCCAGCAGTGAAAACTGGCCCTCGAGCTCCTACGAGCAGTACTTC
j_call: TRBJ2-5; v_call: TRBV6-1; d_call: TRBD2; clone_size: .; cdr3_aa: CASRAGGLETQYF; cdr3_nt: TGTGCCAGCAGGGCGGGAGGCCTTGAGACCCAGTACTTC
j_call: TRBJ2-1; v_call: TRBV19; d_call: .; clone_size: .; cdr3_aa: CASSIYGGSSYNEQFF; cdr3_nt: TGTGCCAGTAGTATATATGGCGGAAGCTCCTACAATGAGCAGTTCTTC
j_call: TRBJ1-1; v_call: TRBV10-2; d_call: .; clone_size: .; cdr3_aa: CASSGSITANTEAFF; cdr3_nt: TGCGCCAGCAGCGGAAGTATCACAGCGAACACTGAAGCTTTCTTT
j_call: TRBJ2-1; v_call: TRBV18; d_call: .; clone_size: .; cdr3_aa: CASSLFPGDSYNEQFF; cdr3_nt: TGTGCCAGCTCTCTCTTCCCAGGGGACTCCTACAATGAGCAGTTCTTC
j_call: TRBJ2-1; v_call: TRBV4-1; d_call: TRBD2; clone_size: .; cdr3_aa: CASSQAVAGSYNEQFF; cdr3_nt: TGCGCCAGCAGCCAAGCCGTAGCGGGTTCCTACAATGAGCAGTTCTTC
j_call: TRBJ2-7; v_call: TRBV6-5; d_call: .; clone_size: few; cdr3_aa: CASSLTAPSEQYF; cdr3_nt: TGTGCCAGCAGTCTGACAGCTCCTTCCGAGCAGTACTTC
j_call: TRBJ1-3; v_call: TRBV14; d_call: .; clone_size: .; cdr3_aa: CASSQAQGTGNTIYF; cdr3_nt: TGTGCCAGCAGCCAAGCTCAGGGAACGGGGAACACCATATATTTT
j_call: TRBJ1-5; v_call: TRBV19; d_call: .; clone_size: .; cdr3_aa: CASSIASQPQHF; cdr3_nt: TGTGCCAGTAGTATAGCAAGTCAGCCCCAGCATTTT
j_call: TRBJ1-1; v_call: TRBV11-2; d_call: .; clone_size: .; cdr3_aa: CASSVGAGAARTEAFF; cdr3_nt: TGTGCCAGCAGCGTGGGGGCGGGGGCCGCGCGCACTGAAGCTTTCTTT
j_call: TRBJ1-1; v_call: TRBV12-5; d_call: .; clone_size: .; cdr3_aa: CASGSGTTEAFF; cdr3_nt: TGTGCTAGTGGTTCCGGGACCACTGAAGCTTTCTTT
j_call: TRBJ2-7; v_call: TRBV25-1; d_call: .; clone_size: .; cdr3_aa: CASSGGIYEQYF; cdr3_nt: TGTGCCAGCAGTGGAGGGATCTACGAGCAGTACTTC
j_call: TRBJ1-1; v_call: TRBV5-1; d_call: .; clone_size: .; cdr3_aa: CASSSITPKTGSGTEAFF; cdr3_nt: TGCGCCAGCAGCTCCATCACCCCTAAGACAGGATCGGGGACTGAAGCTTTCTTT
j_call: TRBJ2-5; v_call: TRBV9; d_call: .; clone_size: .; cdr3_aa: CASSVGGVGPQETQYF; cdr3_nt: TGTGCCAGCAGCGTAGGAGGAGTAGGGCCCCAAGAGACCCAGTACTTC
j_call: TRBJ1-2; v_call: TRBV6-1; d_call: .; clone_size: .; cdr3_aa: CASTHGGGSGYTF; cdr3_nt: TGTGCCAGCACACACGGGGGGGGGAGCGGCTACACCTTC
j_call: TRBJ1-2; v_call: TRBV19; d_call: TRBD1; clone_size: .; cdr3_aa: CASRVLPTGGYGYTF; cdr3_nt: TGTGCCAGTAGGGTACTTCCAACAGGGGGCTATGGCTACACCTTC
j_call: TRBJ2-3; v_call: TRBV6-6; d_call: TRBD2; clone_size: .; cdr3_aa: CASTRRGARMTDTQYF; cdr3_nt: TGTGCCAGCACCAGGCGGGGGGCCCGAATGACAGATACGCAGTATTTT
j_call: TRBJ2-3; v_call: TRBV2; d_call: TRBD2; clone_size: .; cdr3_aa: CASSEGFWAGGSTDTQYF; cdr3_nt: TGTGCCAGCAGTGAGGGGTTCTGGGCGGGGGGAAGCACAGATACGCAGTATTTT
j_call: TRBJ1-6; v_call: TRBV11-2; d_call: TRBD1; clone_size: .; cdr3_aa: CASSIRDRQDSPLHF; cdr3_nt: TGTGCCAGCAGCATCCGGGACAGGCAAGATTCACCCCTCCACTTT
j_call: TRBJ1-1; v_call: TRBV6-1; d_call: .; clone_size: .; cdr3_aa: CASSSDQLSEAFF; cdr3_nt: TGTGCCAGCAGCTCAGATCAGCTCAGTGAAGCTTTCTTT
j_call: TRBJ2-2; v_call: TRBV2; d_call: .; clone_size: .; cdr3_aa: CASSRGFSSVGELFF; cdr3_nt: TGTGCCAGCAGCCGAGGGTTCAGTAGTGTCGGGGAGCTGTTTTTT